This T cell receptor beta chain is drawn from a study of CD8 T cells in ankylosing spondylitis. Study-wide results and limits: Clones linked to disease were reported to show significant enrichment in matched ankylosing spondylitis synovial fluid. Characteristic of ankylosing spondylitis blood, it appeared, was a TCR beta motif comprising 7 to 9 highly homologous variants.

The germline V gene has CDR1 DFQATT and CDR2 SNEGSKA (reference sequence). CDR3 size: 17 residues. Germline trimming cut 4 bases from V and 7 bases from J; bases unmatched to any gene: 21. 5'-RACE, quantitative and with molecular barcodes, yielded the TCR beta libraries. MiXCR was run by TCRdb on the 5' RACE reads, yielding one entry per CDR3 protein. The sample records approximately 25,000 distinct CDR3 sequences, 6.5% to 9% being singletons. This clonotype was seen more than once but under ten times. Its target is not known. The TCR sequence derives from a male donor with ankylosing spondylitis or in good health (not recorded which). The chain employs TRBV20-1 and TRBJ2-7; 8 nucleotides line up with TRBD2. Sequencing was carried out using blood. The CDR3 region is CSAIRDGSGTAGDEQYF. The DNA for the CDR3 is TGCAGTGCTATCCGGGACGGTAGCGGGACTGCCGGGGATGAGCAGTACTTC.